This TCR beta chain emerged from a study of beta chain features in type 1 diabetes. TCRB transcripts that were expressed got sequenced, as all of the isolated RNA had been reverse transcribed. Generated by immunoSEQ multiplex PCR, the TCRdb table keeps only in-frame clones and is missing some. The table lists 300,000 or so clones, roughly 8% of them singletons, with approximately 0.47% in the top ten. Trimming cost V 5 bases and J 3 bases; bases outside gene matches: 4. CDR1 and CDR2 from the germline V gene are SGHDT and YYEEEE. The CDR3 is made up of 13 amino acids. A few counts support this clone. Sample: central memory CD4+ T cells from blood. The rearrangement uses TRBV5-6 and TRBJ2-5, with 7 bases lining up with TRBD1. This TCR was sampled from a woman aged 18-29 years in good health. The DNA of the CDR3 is TGTGCCAGCAGGTATGGGACAGAAGAGACCCAGTACTTC. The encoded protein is CASRYGTEETQYF.